The 10 T cell receptor beta chains below come from one sample, sequenced in a study of spatial heterogeneity in lung cancer. As for time point: sample taken at primary tumor resection. From tumor, nontumor lung or frozen PBMC, whole RNA was taken unsorted for sequencing. TCRdb independently ran MiXCR on the 5' RACE reads; one entry per CDR3 protein. Of approximately 12,000 distinct CDR3 sequences listed, roughly 6.2% are singletons. Sequences were derived from normal lung tissue next to the tumor, sampled at surgery. The receptors originated from a male donor with early-stage non-small cell lung cancer.

This clonotype came up a few times. The library was built for alpha chains, so this beta chain is an off-target read and its size means little. The chain links TRBV25-1 to TRBJ1-1; no definite D call. The CDR3 extends over 15 amino acids. Germline CDR1 MGHDK, CDR2 SYGVNS. The V gene lost 1 base and the J gene lost 3 bases, with 12 bases spanning the gap. CDR3 region: CASSEFGGGYTEAFF. The CDR3 DNA reads TGTGCCAGCAGTGAATTTGGTGGTGGATACACTGAAGCTTTCTTT.

Points on this clonotype: This beta chain turned up in a library designed for alpha chains; as an off-target read, its abundance says little. The chain couples TRBV7-8 to TRBJ2-7; the match to TRBD1 covers 8 bases. CDR3 length: 13 residues. The germline V gene has CDR1 SGHVS and CDR2 FQNEAQ. Trimming removed 4 bases from V and 6 bases from J; junction bases left unmatched: 5. This chain's CDR3 is CASSSTGQGEQYF. The CDR3 DNA sequence: TGTGCCAGCAGCTCCACCGGACAGGGCGAGCAGTACTTC.

This clonotype has at least ten counts. In a library made to pick up alpha chains, this beta chain is a stray read with a size that means little. V usage is TRBV9 and J usage is TRBJ2-7; TRBD2 aligns across 7 bases. The CDR3 runs to 15 residues. CDR1 and CDR2 (germline): SGDLS, YYNGEE. The junction had 10 bases not matched to a gene; V was cut back by 6 bases and J by 1 base. In DNA form, the CDR3 reads TGTGCCAGCACCCCAGGCGGGAGACTTTCCTACGAGCAGTACTTC. Its protein is CASTPGGRLSYEQYF.

This clonotype came up many times. Because the library targeted alpha chains, this beta chain is an off-target read whose size means little. The chain employs TRBV7-9 and TRBJ1-2; no definite D call. The CDR3 runs 15 residues. Germline lookup yields CDR1 SEHNR and CDR2 FQNEAQ (reference sequence). Trimming stripped 5 bases from V and 4 bases from J, with 17 bases between. CDR3 nucleotide sequence: TGTGCCAGCAGCCTAGACGGACTCAAGTCCTATGGCTACACCTTC. Its protein product is CASSLDGLKSYGYTF.

This clonotype was counted only a few times. Since the library was made to target alpha chains, this beta chain is a stray read and its abundance is not meaningful. The rearrangement joins TRBV6-6 to TRBJ2-3; a weak D match, TRBD1 (6 bases). CDR1 is MNHNY and CDR2 is SVGAGI in the germline V gene (reference sequence). The CDR3 is made up of 12 amino acids. Trimming pared 6 bases from V and 5 bases from J, leaving 9 bases between. The CDR3 region has the DNA TGTGCCAGCAGCTTACAGGGAGATACGCAGTATTTT. Its translation is CASSLQGDTQYF.

This clonotype was found many times. This beta chain slipped into a library made for alpha chains as a stray read, so its size is not meaningful. The chain recombines TRBV4-2 with TRBJ1-5; 8 nucleotides line up with TRBD1. The CDR3 runs 18 residues. Germline CDR1 and CDR2: LGHNA and YNFKEQ. V was pared by 1 base and J by 4 bases, with 12 bases of the junction left unmatched. The CDR3 DNA reads as TGTGCCAGCAGCCAAGTCCTTAATGGACAGGGACTAAATCAGCCCCAGCATTTT. It codes for CASSQVLNGQGLNQPQHF.

This clonotype was recorded at least ten times. An end of the junction does not agree with germline; a read error may underlie this. Within a library made for alpha chains, this beta chain is off target, and its count is uninformative. The V and J genes are TRBV7-7 and TRBJ2-1; 7 positions agree with TRBD2. Germline CDR1 and CDR2: SSHAT and FNYEAQ (reference sequence). The CDR3 has 14 residues. CDR3 sequence reads: CASSTLSGRDEQFF. CDR3 sequence (DNA): TGTGCTAGCAGCACCCTTAGCGGGCGAGATGAGCAGTTCTTC.

In its sample, this clonotype was seen a few times. This beta chain is a stray sequence in a library constructed for alpha chains; its clone size is not meaningful. The chain recombines TRBV20-1 with TRBJ2-5; 8 bases agree with TRBD1. The CDR3 runs 15 residues. The germline gives CDR1 DFQATT, CDR2 SNEGSKA (reference sequence). J gave up 5 bases and V 1 base, and 9 bases lay outside the gene matches. CDR3 DNA sequence: TGCAGTGCTAGAGGCCCAGGGGGCGCGGCCGAGACCCAGTACTTC. Its protein is CSARGPGGAAETQYF.

Regarding this clonotype: The library was prepared for alpha chains; this beta chain is a stray read, so its frequency means little. The chain carries TRBV7-9 and TRBJ2-1; perhaps D is TRBD1 or TRBD2 (5 bases each). CDR1 is SEHNR, CDR2 FQNEAQ, per germline (reference sequence). V gave up 1 base and J gave up 11 bases, with 12 bases separating them. This CDR3 region has 13 residues. The CDR3 nucleotides read TGTGCCAGCAGCTTAGGGGTGGGGACCCAGCAGTTCTTC. The encoded protein is CASSLGVGTQQFF.

This clonotype came up many times. This beta chain lies outside the target of a library built for alpha chains; its clone size means little. The chain recombines TRBV7-6 with TRBJ2-3, with a weak D call TRBD1 (5 bases). The V end lost 2 bases, the J end lost 0 bases, and 12 bases lay between the germline ends. CDR1 and CDR2 (germline): SGHVS, FNYEAQ. CDR3 length equals 16 residues. The CDR3 DNA reads TGTGCCAGCAGCTTAAGGTCAAGGGGTAGCACAGATACGCAGTATTTT. As protein: CASSLRSRGSTDTQYF.